This TCR beta chain was recorded in a study of T cell responses to AZD1222 COVID-19 vaccine. Germline V gives CDR1 LGHNA, CDR2 YSLEER. The CDR3 length is 16 residues. The ends were cut back, 4 bases at V and 4 bases at J, with 14 bases in the middle. Clones were read by immunoSEQ multiplex PCR, and TCRdb kept only the in-frame ones, dropping some. The sample carries approximately 94,000 clones, about 87% recorded once. Specimen: peripheral blood, collected on day 0 of AZD1222 vaccination. This chain connects TRBV4-3 to TRBJ2-6; weak D call: TRBD2 (6 bases). The origin of this receptor is an adult in good health. The CDR3 nucleotides are TGCGCCAGCAGCCCAGAGACTAGTTCGGGGGCCAACGTCCTGACTTTC. Protein sequence: CASSPETSSGANVLTF.